This T cell receptor (beta chain) is drawn from a study of blood T cell repertoires in COVID-19. Authors' analysis steps: Scientists estimated how many nucleated cells there were by amplifying reference gene primers. The assay was immunoSEQ multiplex PCR, and TCRdb's table has in-frame clones only and misses some. D and trimming come from the DNA, and the V and J calls and clone size come from that table. In the table there are 99,000 or so clones, about 91% of which are singletons. What was sequenced was peripheral blood. The clonotype was recovered from a human donor in a cohort sampled during active COVID-19.

The CDR3 nucleotides read TGTGCCAGCAGCTTAGAACGGAGGGAGACAGCCAACTATGGCTACACCTTC. Translation: CASSLERRETANYGYTF. This sequence joins TRBV7-2 and TRBJ1-2; D may be TRBD1 (5 bases). The germline V gene encodes CDR1 SGHTA and CDR2 FQGNSA. The CDR3 extends over 17 amino acids. Trimming pared 1 base from V and 2 bases from J, leaving 17 bases between. The variable domain in full, completed from reference TRBV7-2 and TRBJ1-2, reads GAGVSQSPSNKVTEKGKDVELRCDPISGHTALYWYRQSLGQGLEFLIYFQGNSAPDKSGLPSDRFSAERTGGSVSTLTIQRTQQEDSAVYLCASSLERRETANYGYTFGSGTRLTVV.